Presented here are 15 T cell receptor beta chains from one specimen sequenced in a study of regulatory T cells in long-lasting Graves disease. Time point reported: newly diagnosed GD, antithyroid drugs for less than 3 months. PBMC-derived RNA was used for the TCR library. Arm-PCR with iRepertoire HTBI primers amplified the CDR3 regions for these TCR beta libraries. MiXCR was run by TCRdb on the multiplex PCR reads, yielding one entry per CDR3 protein. The profile shows 550,000 or so distinct CDR3 sequences, 12% of them singletons. The data also belong to a second study, concerning T cells in Graves' hyperthyroidism and ophthalmopathy.

The material sequenced was peripheral blood mononuclear cells (PBMCs), taken at new diagnosis, from a patient treated with antithyroid drugs. The receptors were sampled from a woman aged 25 to 39 with Graves disease.

The table lists this clonotype with many counts. The chain is built from TRBV20-1 and TRBJ2-7; D is uncertain. The CDR3 loop spans 16 amino acids. The V gene's germline CDR1 is DFQATT and CDR2 SNEGSKA (reference sequence). V lost 0 bases to trimming and J lost 2 bases, with 17 bases between them. This CDR3 is CSARDLRNHRPYEQYF. In nucleotides, the CDR3 is TGCAGTGCTAGAGATCTCCGGAACCACAGACCCTACGAGCAGTACTTC.

This clonotype was seen only a few times. This sequence joins TRBV7-9 and TRBJ2-1, with D unclear. CDR1 is SEHNR and CDR2 is FQNEAQ in the germline V gene (reference sequence). The CDR3 is made up of 12 amino acids. The V gene lost 2 bases and the J gene lost 8 bases, with 7 bases spanning the gap. CDR3 residues: CASSLRPDEQFF. In DNA form, the CDR3 reads TGTGCCAGCAGCTTACGTCCCGATGAGCAGTTCTTC.

This clonotype was recorded many times. V usage is TRBV6-8 and J usage is TRBJ2-1; 7 bases are a match to TRBD2. CDR3 length: 14 amino acids. With V trimmed by 2 bases and J by 5 bases, 3 bases remained unmatched. The germline CDR1 and CDR2 sequences are MNHGY and SAAAGT. The CDR3 sequence is CASSYGGSNNEQFF. The CDR3 region has the DNA TGTGCCAGCAGTTACGGCGGGAGTAACAATGAGCAGTTCTTC.

CDR3 sequence: CASSNDNSPLHF. The CDR3 DNA reads TGTGCCAGCAGCAACGATAATTCACCCCTCCACTTT. J is TRBJ1-6 and V is TRBV7-9; D gene unclear. The CDR3 runs to 12 residues. The ends were cut back, 5 bases at V and 5 bases at J, with 4 bases in the middle. Germline CDR1 is SEHNR and CDR2 is FQNEAQ (reference sequence). The whole variable domain, remainder taken from reference TRBV7-9 and TRBJ1-6, is DTGVSQNPRHKITKRGQNVTFRCDPISEHNRLYWYRQTLGQGPEFLTYFQNEAQLEKSRLLSDRFSAERPKGSFSTLEIQRTEQGDSAMYLCASSNDNSPLHFGNGTRLTVT.

This clonotype was seen ten or more times. The chain carries TRBV6-2 or TRBV6-3 and TRBJ1-5; possible D gene TRBD1, 5 bases. Between the trimmed V and J ends, which lost 1 base and 7 bases, there was a span of 14 bases. The CDR3 is made up of 15 amino acids. Germline V lookup: CDR1 MNHEY, CDR2 SVGEGT. CDR3 coding DNA: TGTGCCAGCAGTTACTTAGGGCAGGGTATACAGCCCCAGCATTTT. As protein: CASSYLGQGIQPQHF.

This clonotype has at least ten counts. In nucleotides, the CDR3 is TGTGCCAGCAGTTCAGGGGACGGTCGGGGCTACACCTTC. Its translation is CASSSGDGRGYTF. This chain joins TRBV28 and TRBJ1-2; tentatively, D is TRBD1 (6 bases). The CDR3 contains 13 residues. Trimming took off 4 bases at V and 8 bases at J, with 14 bases between the two ends. CDR1 and CDR2 (germline): MDHEN, SYDVKM.

This clonotype was counted a few times. V is TRBV6-1 and J is TRBJ2-7; 14 nucleotides match TRBD2. This CDR3 spans 15 amino acids. The germline V gene has CDR1 MNHNS and CDR2 SASEGT. The J segment lost 7 bases and the V segment lost 6 bases, leaving 8 bases of the junction unmatched. CDR3: CASRSGLAGGREQYF. The DNA of the CDR3 is TGTGCCAGCAGATCCGGACTAGCGGGAGGTCGGGAGCAGTACTTC.

The chain employs TRBV20-1 and TRBJ2-5; TRBD1 agrees at 8 bases. The DNA end is more similar to TRBJ2-7, so the J call may be wrong. The germline V gene encodes CDR1 DFQATT and CDR2 SNEGSKA (reference sequence). The CDR3 is 13 residues long. This CDR3 reads CSALSQGAYEQYF. The CDR3 DNA sequence: TGCAGTGCTCTAAGCCAGGGGGCGTACGAGCAGTACTTC.

V usage is TRBV20-1 and J usage is TRBJ1-1; no reliable D call. The CDR3 is 13 amino acids. CDR1 DFQATT and CDR2 SNEGSKA come from the germline V gene (reference sequence). Trimming stripped 1 base from V and 5 bases from J, with 11 bases between. The CDR3 here is CSARGIGWTEAFF. The CDR3 region has the DNA TGCAGTGCTAGAGGGATAGGGTGGACTGAAGCTTTCTTT.

The rearrangement uses TRBV6-2 or TRBV6-3 and TRBJ1-6; D is perhaps TRBD1 (5 bases). V was pared by 6 bases and J by 7 bases, with 22 bases between. From germline, CDR1 is MNHEY and CDR2 SVGEGT. The length of the CDR3 is 17 residues. The CDR3, as DNA: TGTGCCAGCAGACCACGACAGTTATGGGGGAGAAATTCACCCCTCCACTTT. It translates to CASRPRQLWGRNSPLHF.

J is TRBJ2-3 and V is TRBV5-6; 8 bases agree with TRBD1. Germline CDR1 SGHDT, CDR2 YYEEEE. After removal of 4 bases from V and 2 bases from J, the junction contained 6 bases not matched to a gene. CDR3 length: 15 amino acids. The CDR3 DNA reads TGTGCCAGCAGCCCCCAGGGGGCCACCACAGATACGCAGTATTTT. This translates into CASSPQGATTDTQYF.

The chain carries TRBV10-3 and TRBJ1-5; the D gene is possibly TRBD1 (5 bases). V lost 0 bases and J lost 7, with 7 bases in between. This CDR3 is built from 13 residues. From germline, CDR1 is ENHRY and CDR2 SYGVKD. The CDR3 sequence is CAISESGGQPQHF. The CDR3 DNA reads TGTGCCATCAGTGAGTCGGGGGGACAGCCCCAGCATTTT.

This clonotype occurred a few times. The J gene is TRBJ2-1, the V gene TRBV10-2; no clear D. Germline V gene data show CDR1 as WSHSY and CDR2 as SAAADI. With 0 bases removed from V and 13 bases from J, the gap between germline ends came to 10 bases. This CDR3 region has 12 residues. The CDR3, as DNA: TGCGCCAGCAGTGAGTCAGGGTATAGTCAGTTCTTC. Its protein is CASSESGYSQFF.

The chain couples TRBV7-2 to TRBJ2-1; D possibly corresponds to TRBD2 (5 bases). Trimming took 5 bases from V and 4 from J, leaving 15 bases between them. The CDR3 sequence is 15 residues long. From germline, CDR1 is SGHTA and CDR2 FQGNSA. In nucleotides, the CDR3 is TGTGCCAGCAGCCGAGAGGACTTACCATACAATGAGCAGTTCTTC. It codes for CASSREDLPYNEQFF.

The rearrangement joins TRBV5-1 to TRBJ1-1, with TRBD1 identical over 8 bases. Trimming cost V 4 bases and J 3 bases; bases outside gene matches: 5. In germline, CDR1 is SGHRS, CDR2 YFSETQ. The CDR3 loop spans 14 amino acids. CDR3 DNA sequence: TGCGCCAGCAGCCCAACAGGGGGGTACACTGAAGCTTTCTTT. It encodes CASSPTGGYTEAFF.